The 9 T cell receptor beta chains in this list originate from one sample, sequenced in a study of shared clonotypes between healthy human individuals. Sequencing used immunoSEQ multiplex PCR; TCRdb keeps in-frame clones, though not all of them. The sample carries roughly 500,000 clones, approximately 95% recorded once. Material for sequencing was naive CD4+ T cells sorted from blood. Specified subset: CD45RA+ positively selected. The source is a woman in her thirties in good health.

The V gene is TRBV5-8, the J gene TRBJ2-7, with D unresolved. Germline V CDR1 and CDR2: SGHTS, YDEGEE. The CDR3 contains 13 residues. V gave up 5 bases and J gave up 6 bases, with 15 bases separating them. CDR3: CASSFGPPGEQYF. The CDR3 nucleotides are TGTGCCAGCAGTTTCGGACCTCCCGGCGAGCAGTACTTC.

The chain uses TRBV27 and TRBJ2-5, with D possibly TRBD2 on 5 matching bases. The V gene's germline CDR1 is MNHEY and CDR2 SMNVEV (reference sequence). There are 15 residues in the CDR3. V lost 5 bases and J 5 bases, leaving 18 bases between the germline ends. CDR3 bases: TGTGCCAGCAGTCCTACTAGGTTGTATGGGGAGACCCAGTACTTC. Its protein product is CASSPTRLYGETQYF.

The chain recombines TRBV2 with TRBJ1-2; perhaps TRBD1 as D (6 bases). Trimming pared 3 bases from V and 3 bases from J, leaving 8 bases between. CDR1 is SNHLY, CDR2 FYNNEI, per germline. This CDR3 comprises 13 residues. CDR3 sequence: CASSDHRDYGYTF. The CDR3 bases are TGTGCCAGCAGTGATCACAGGGACTATGGCTACACCTTC.

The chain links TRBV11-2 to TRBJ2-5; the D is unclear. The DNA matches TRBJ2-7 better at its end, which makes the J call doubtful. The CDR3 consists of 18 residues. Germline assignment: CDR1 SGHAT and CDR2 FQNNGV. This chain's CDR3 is CASSLGSGYGQSSYEQYF. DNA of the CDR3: TGTGCCAGCAGCTTAGGATCTGGTTACGGGCAAAGCTCCTACGAGCAGTACTTC.

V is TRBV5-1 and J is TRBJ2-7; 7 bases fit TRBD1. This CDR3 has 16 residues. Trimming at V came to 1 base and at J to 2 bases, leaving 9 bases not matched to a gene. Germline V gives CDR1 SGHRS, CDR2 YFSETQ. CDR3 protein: CASSLSQRQGTYEQYF. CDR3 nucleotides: TGCGCCAGCAGCTTGTCTCAGAGACAGGGAACCTACGAGCAGTACTTC.

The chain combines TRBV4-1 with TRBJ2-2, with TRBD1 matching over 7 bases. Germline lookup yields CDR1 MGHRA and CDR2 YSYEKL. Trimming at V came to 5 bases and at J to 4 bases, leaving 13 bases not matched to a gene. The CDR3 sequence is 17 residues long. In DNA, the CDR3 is TGCGCCAGCAGCTTTACAGGGGTGGGGGAAGCCACCGGGGAGCTGTTTTTT. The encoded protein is CASSFTGVGEATGELFF.

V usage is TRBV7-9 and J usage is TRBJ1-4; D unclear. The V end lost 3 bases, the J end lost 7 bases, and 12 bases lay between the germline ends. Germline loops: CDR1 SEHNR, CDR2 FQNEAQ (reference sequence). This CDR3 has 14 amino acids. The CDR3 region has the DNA TGTGCCAGCAGCTTTAGCGGATTCGGTGAAAAACTGTTTTTT. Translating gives CASSFSGFGEKLFF.

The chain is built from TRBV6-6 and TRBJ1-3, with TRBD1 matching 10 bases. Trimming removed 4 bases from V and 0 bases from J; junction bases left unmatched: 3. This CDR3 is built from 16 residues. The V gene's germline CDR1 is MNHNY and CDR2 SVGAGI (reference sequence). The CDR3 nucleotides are TGTGCCAGCAGTTTGGGACAGGGGTACTCTGGAAACACCATATATTTT. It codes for CASSLGQGYSGNTIYF.

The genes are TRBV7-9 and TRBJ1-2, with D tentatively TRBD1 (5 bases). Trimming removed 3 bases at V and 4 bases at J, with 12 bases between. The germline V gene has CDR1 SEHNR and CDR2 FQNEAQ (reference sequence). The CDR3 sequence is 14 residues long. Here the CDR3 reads CASSLQQASYGYTF. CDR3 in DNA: TGTGCCAGCAGCTTGCAACAGGCGTCCTATGGCTACACCTTC.